This record covers a single TCR beta chain. This clone's antigen is unknown. Nothing much larger sits one base from this clone, and base qualities are not available. The record originates from a study of blood T cell repertoires in COVID-19 (dated by TCRdb to 2020 to 2021). Regarding the research as a whole: The collaborator samples originated in the United States, Italy and Spain and spanned the acute and convalescent phases of COVID-19. The prospective study material was composed of cDNA or gDNA derived from T cells, B-cell-depleted T cells, or PBMCs. The dataset comprised deeply sampled blood TCRbeta repertoires from subjects exposed to, actively infected with, or recovered from COVID-19. The repertoires were released in a freely available public database meant as a resource for research on the immune response to SARS-CoV-2. The samples were drawn from two sources: the first 160 participants of the ongoing ImmuneRACE study, and 1,000 to 1,500 subjects contributed by 6 global collaborators. A de-identified subject ID, COVID-19 status, age in years and sex were almost always included in the sample metadata. Where available, HLA class I and class II types were taken from metadata supplied by the sample provider and were not determined by assay-based typing. General conclusions and limits of the study: The quantity of clinical and demographic metadata differed by source and by participant and was supplied without curation.

Trimming accounts for 5 bases at V and 10 bases at J, while the number of junction bases matched to no gene is 12. As encoded in the germline V gene, CDR1 is MRHNA while CDR2 is SNTAGT. Its CDR3 holds 16 amino acids, cysteine through phenylalanine. Of all the DNA, just the CDR3 is kept, 48 bases in frame from base 1. Enrolling through a virtual design, the prospective study's participants ranged in age from roughly 18 to 89 years and lived across around 25 United States geographic areas. Cohort assignment in the prospective study relied on participant-reported clinical history from a screening survey and a study questionnaire. ImmuneRACE Cohort 3 recovered participants were defined by two consecutive negative NP/OP PCR tests, healthcare professional clearance, or symptom resolution. In the prospective study, mobile phlebotomists collected whole blood, serum and a nasopharyngeal or oropharyngeal swab from each participant. Participants in the prospective study had the option to provide additional blood draws and questionnaires over a roughly two-month period. Before DNA extraction, prospective study blood samples were shipped either frozen or at room temperature.

The immunoSEQ Assay, a bias-controlled multiplex PCR, was used to amplify TCRbeta CDR3 regions from genomic DNA. Per the authors' processing: The number of nucleated cells in each sample was estimated from the amplification of reference gene primers within the assay. To quantify the absolute abundance of each unique TCRbeta CDR3 rearrangement, sequence reads were collapsed and filtered. For each sample, productive Simpson clonality was calculated as the square root of Simpson's diversity index over productive rearrangements. Held by TCRdb, this immuneACCESS table contains in-frame sequences only and omits some clones. Under half of the omission traces to an unresolved V gene where checked; the cause of the rest is unknown. V, J and clone size reflect that table, while D and trimming were determined from the DNA. The sample includes 260,000 or so clones, with more than 75% observed a single time. Of the sample, around 15% falls within the top ten clones.

The sequence is built from TRBV6-4 and TRBJ2-1, with TRBD2 matching 12 junction bases. Sample: PBMCs or T cells enriched from blood (not recorded which). The clonotype was recovered from a man aged 18 to 30 who had recovered from COVID-19. The DNA sequence reads TGTGCCAGCAGTCCGGTAGGGACTAGCGGGTCGATGGAGCAGTTCTTC. This encodes CASSPVGTSGSMEQFF.